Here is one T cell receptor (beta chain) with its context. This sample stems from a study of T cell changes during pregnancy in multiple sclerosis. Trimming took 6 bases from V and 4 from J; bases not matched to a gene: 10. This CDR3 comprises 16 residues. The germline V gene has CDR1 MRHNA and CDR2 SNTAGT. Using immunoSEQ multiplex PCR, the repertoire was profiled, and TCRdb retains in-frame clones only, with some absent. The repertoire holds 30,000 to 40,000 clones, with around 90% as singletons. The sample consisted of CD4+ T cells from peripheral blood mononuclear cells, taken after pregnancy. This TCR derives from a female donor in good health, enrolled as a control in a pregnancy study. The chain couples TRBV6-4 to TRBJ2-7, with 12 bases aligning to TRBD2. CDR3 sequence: CASSPSGGAAIYEQYF. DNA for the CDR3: TGTGCCAGCAGCCCTAGCGGGGGGGCAGCAATTTACGAGCAGTACTTC.